This TCR beta chain is drawn from a study of human T cells and chemical hapten exposure. TCRdb ran MiXCR on the RACE reads and lists one entry per CDR3 protein. The sample lists approximately 79,000 distinct CDR3 sequences, around 8.8% occurring once. As for time point: pre-sensitization, week 0. As for treatment: therapeutic diphenylcyclopropenone sensitization with weekly scalp DPC. This TCR came from a man aged 35 to 55 with alopecia areata. Some clones in this sample may be carry-over from other donors' samples. Sequences were derived from whole blood, sampled in connection with sensitization to the hapten diphenylcyclopropenone (DPC).

The CDR3 region is CASSLGPGGQETQYF. The CDR3 bases are TGTGCCAGCAGTTTGGGGCCGGGTGGGCAAGAGACCCAGTACTTC. This rearrangement joins TRBV12-3 or TRBV12-4 to TRBJ2-5; possible D gene TRBD1, 5 bases. CDR3 length equals 15 residues. V lost 3 bases and J lost 2, with 13 bases in between.